A single sample is the source of the 8 T cell receptor beta chains below, sequenced in a study of cytomegalovirus exposure and HLA in healthy donors. Amplification used 60 Vbeta primers and 13 Jbeta primers. Data came from immunoSEQ multiplex PCR; TCRdb stores just in-frame clones and leaves some out. The top ten clones hold under 4.5% of a sample with about 80,000 clones, approximately 67% of them seen once. Sequenced: PBMCs. Receptors originate from a male donor in good health and CMV-seropositive.

The chain couples TRBV11-2 to TRBJ2-3, with 13 bases lining up with TRBD2. CDR3 length equals 15 residues. Germline trimming cut 6 bases from V and 2 bases from J; bases unmatched to any gene: 2. Germline CDR1 and CDR2: SGHAT and FQNNGV. CDR3 loop: CASRLAGGPTDTQYF. Written as DNA, the CDR3 is TGTGCCAGCAGACTAGCGGGAGGGCCCACAGATACGCAGTATTTT.

The chain combines TRBV20-1 with TRBJ2-7; tentative D call: TRBD2 (6 bases). CDR3 size: 11 residues. CDR1 DFQATT and CDR2 SNEGSKA come from the germline V gene (reference sequence). Trimming removed 6 bases from V and 3 bases from J, with 9 bases in between. This chain's CDR3 is CSASDYYEQYF. The CDR3 coding sequence is TGCAGTGCCTCGGACTACTACGAGCAGTACTTC.

The rearrangement uses TRBV19 and TRBJ2-7; 9 nucleotides match TRBD2. The germline V gene encodes CDR1 LNHDA and CDR2 SQIVND (reference sequence). The CDR3 runs to 14 residues. J was trimmed by 1 base and V by 5 bases; bases with no gene match: 3. CDR3 nucleotide sequence: TGTGCCAGTAGTCAAGCGGGGGGATCCTACGAGCAGTACTTC. Translated, it gives CASSQAGGSYEQYF.

The V call is TRBV10-3, the J call TRBJ2-1, with 9 bases matching TRBD1. The CDR3 loop spans 15 amino acids. From germline, CDR1 is ENHRY and CDR2 SYGVKD. The ends lost 5 bases at V and 3 bases at J; junction bases unmatched: 5. CDR3 sequence: CAISTGQGGYNEQFF. The CDR3 DNA follows: TGTGCCATCAGTACGGGACAGGGTGGCTACAATGAGCAGTTCTTC.

V and J are TRBV28 and TRBJ1-4, with 7 bases that match TRBD1. With V trimmed by 5 bases and J by 4 bases, 7 bases remained unmatched. The germline V gene has CDR1 MDHEN and CDR2 SYDVKM. The CDR3 extends over 15 amino acids. The CDR3 is CASSPGTAFNEKLFF. DNA of the CDR3: TGTGCCAGCAGTCCCGGGACAGCCTTTAATGAAAAACTGTTTTTT. Based on the CDR3 plus reference TRBV28 and TRBJ1-4, the full variable domain is DVKVTQSSRYLVKRTGEKVFLECVQDMDHENMFWYRQDPGLGLRLIYFSYDVKMKEKGDIPEGYSVSREKKERFSLILESASTNQTSMYLCASSPGTAFNEKLFFGSGTQLSVL.

The J gene is TRBJ1-6, the V gene TRBV28; D gene uncertain. Trimming cost V 8 bases and J 7 bases, with 15 bases left between them. CDR3 size: 14 residues. Germline CDR1 is MDHEN and CDR2 is SYDVKM. The CDR3 sequence is CASSQQRRNSPLHF. The CDR3 DNA follows: TGTGCCAGCTCCCAACAGAGAAGGAATTCACCCCTCCACTTT. The full variable domain, with the rest looked up from reference TRBV28 and TRBJ1-6, is DVKVTQSSRYLVKRTGEKVFLECVQDMDHENMFWYRQDPGLGLRLIYFSYDVKMKEKGDIPEGYSVSREKKERFSLILESASTNQTSMYLCASSQQRRNSPLHFGNGTRLTVT.

This clone has more than one count but fewer than ten. V gene TRBV5-4 combines with J gene TRBJ1-1; D remains unclear. Trimming cost V 0 bases and J 6 bases, with 12 bases left between them. This CDR3 comprises 14 residues. Germline V gene lookup returns CDR1 SGHNT and CDR2 YYREEE (reference sequence). The CDR3 region is CASSLAGYSAEAFF. CDR3 sequence (DNA): TGTGCCAGCAGCTTGGCGGGGTATAGCGCTGAAGCTTTCTTT.

The J gene is TRBJ1-1, the V gene TRBV5-1, with TRBD1 matching 7 bases. Germline lookup yields CDR1 SGHRS and CDR2 YFSETQ. This CDR3 contains 13 residues. Losses at the gene ends were 0 bases for V and 8 bases for J; bases not matched to a gene: 4. This CDR3 is CASSLGQGQEAFF. In DNA, the CDR3 is TGCGCCAGCAGCTTGGGACAGGGTCAAGAAGCTTTCTTT. Full variable domain (rest looked up from reference TRBV5-1 and TRBJ1-1): KAGVTQTPRYLIKTRGQQVTLSCSPISGHRSVSWYQQTPGQGLQFLFEYFSETQRNKGNFPGRFSGRQFSNSRSEMNVSTLELGDSALYLCASSLGQGQEAFFGQGTRLTVV.